This T cell receptor delta chain was sequenced for a study of gamma-delta chains in newborns, infants, children. The overall study: Microbial exposure reportedly drives polyclonal innate γδ T cell expansion after birth.

V dropped 0 bases and J dropped 2; count of bases not matched to a gene: 11. Germline values: CDR1 TSWWSYY, CDR2 QGS. The CDR3 has 19 residues. TCRdb repeated clone calling on the reads with CATT. In the table there are about 11,000 delta-chain clones, 3.5% of which are singletons. This chain uses TRDV1 with TRDJ1; TRDD3 agrees at 11 bases. This clonotype was sampled from a child who was a newborn, infant or young child, either healthy, febrile or measles-vaccinated (not recorded which). Sequencing was performed on blood. The CDR3 DNA reads TGTGCTCTTGGGGAACTTCCTTTATGGGGGATACGGGGGACCGATAAACTCATCTTT. The encoded protein is CALGELPLWGIRGTDKLIF.